This TCR beta chain was recorded in a study of blood T cell repertoires in COVID-19 (dated by TCRdb to about 2020). About the study as a whole: Samples covering the acute and convalescent phases of COVID-19 were provided by collaborators in the United States, Italy and Spain. The prospective study material was composed of cDNA or gDNA derived from T cells, B-cell-depleted T cells, or PBMCs. The dataset comprised deeply sampled blood TCRbeta repertoires from subjects exposed to, actively infected with, or recovered from COVID-19. A freely available public database, intended as a resource for researchers studying the immune response to SARS-CoV-2, is where the repertoires were released. The samples were drawn from the first 160 participants of the ongoing ImmuneRACE study and from more than 1,000 subjects provided by 6 global collaborators. Sample metadata almost always included a de-identified subject ID, COVID-19 status, age in years and sex. Where available, HLA class I and class II types were obtained from metadata supplied by the sample provider rather than from assay-based typing. The full study reports these points: The quantity of clinical and demographic metadata differed by source and by participant and was supplied without curation.

TCRbeta CDR3 regions were amplified from genomic DNA using the immunoSEQ Assay, a bias-controlled multiplex PCR. The authors processed their data as follows. Nucleated cell counts per sample were estimated from amplification of reference gene primers within the assay. To quantify the absolute abundance of each unique TCRbeta CDR3 rearrangement, sequence reads were collapsed and filtered. For each sample, productive Simpson clonality was calculated as the square root of Simpson's diversity index across productive rearrangements. TCRdb carries this immuneACCESS record with in-frame sequences only. Its versions omit some clonotypes, under half of them owing to an unresolved V gene in the studies checked, with the rest unexplained. V, J and clone size derive from that table, while D and trimming were established from the DNA sequence. The sample profile shows some 300,000 clones; over 85% of them were found once. The biggest ten clones account for less than 3.5% of the sample.

Note on this clone: There is no known antigen for this receptor. Base qualities are missing; no much larger clone stands one base away.

Participants in the prospective study were enrolled through a virtual design, were aged 18 to 89 years, and lived in about 25 United States geographic areas. To assign participants to cohorts, the prospective study relied on clinical history that participants themselves reported in a screening survey and a study questionnaire. Exposed participants had been in contact with someone with a PCR-confirmed or clinician-diagnosed COVID-19 case within 2 weeks of study entry. In the prospective study, mobile phlebotomists collected whole blood, serum and a nasopharyngeal or oropharyngeal swab from each participant. Participants in the prospective study had the option to provide additional blood draws and questionnaires over a roughly 2-month period. Before DNA extraction, prospective study blood samples were shipped either frozen or at room temperature. Sequenced sample: PBMCs or T cells enriched from blood (not recorded which). The sequence was obtained from a woman aged 45-60 years who had been exposed to COVID-19.

The CDR3 reads as follows: CASSLVSNGETQYF. In nucleotides, the sequence is TGTGCCAGCAGCTTAGTATCCAACGGGGAGACCCAGTACTTC. The rearranged chain carries TRBV11-2 and TRBJ2-5; there is no confident call for the D gene. V is reduced by 1 base and J by 5 bases, leaving a spacing of 11 bases between them. Including cysteine and phenylalanine, the CDR3 has 14 amino acids. Of all the DNA, just the CDR3 is kept, 42 bases in frame from base 1. The germline V gene gives CDR1 as SGHAT and CDR2 as FQNNGV.